This is a list of T cell receptor beta chains from one sample in a study of cytomegalovirus exposure and HLA in healthy donors. TCRdb's table, derived via immunoSEQ multiplex PCR, lists solely in-frame clones and lacks some. Among just over 150,000 clones listed, roughly 84% were seen once. Sequencing used PBMCs. These receptors came from a man younger than 35 in good health and CMV-seropositive. The CDR3 runs from the conserved cysteine through the conserved F or W. Fields, in order: V gene, J gene, D gene, clone size, CDR3 DNA, CDR3 protein. A D gene is named only where the DNA matches it firmly. Clone size, where shown, is once, few, many, or a class for clones that have expanded.

>TRBV7-3|TRBJ2-3|NA|few
TGTGCCAGCAGCTCCTCACTTGGGGTTGCTGGGGAGATTTCCACAGATACGCAGTATTTT
CASSSSLGVAGEISTDTQYF
>TRBV4-2|TRBJ2-1|NA|NA
TGTGCCAGCAGCCAAGAAGGGAACGGGGGCTACAATGAGCAGTTCTTC
CASSQEGNGGYNEQFF
>TRBV18|TRBJ1-2|NA|once
TGTGCCAGCTCCCCGGACAGCCTCTATGGCTACACCTTC
CASSPDSLYGYTF
>TRBV4-3|TRBJ1-2|NA|NA
TGCGCCAGCAGCCAAGACCTGGGGCAAGGGGGTGGCTACACCTTC
CASSQDLGQGGGYTF
>TRBV2|TRBJ1-2|TRBD1|few
TGTGCCAGCAGTGAATGGGGACCCGGGACAGGGGACTATGGCTACACCTTC
CASSEWGPGTGDYGYTF
>TRBV4-1|TRBJ1-6|TRBD1|NA
TGCGCCAGCAGCCGAGGGGACAGGGCTGGAAATTCACCCCTCCACTTT
CASSRGDRAGNSPLHF
>TRBV5-1|TRBJ1-2|TRBD1|NA
TGCGCCAGCAGCCCGTTACAGGGGAACTCCGGGGGCTACACCTTC
CASSPLQGNSGGYTF
>TRBV27|TRBJ2-7|TRBD1|NA
TGTGCCAGCCACAGGGGGCGTTACGAGCAGTACTTC
CASHRGRYEQYF
>TRBV29-1|TRBJ2-5|NA|NA
TGCAGCGTTGAAGCAGCGGGCGCCGGAGAGACCCAGTACTTC
CSVEAAGAGETQYF
>TRBV7-9|TRBJ2-2|NA|NA
TGTGCCAGCAGACCCGGAGATGGAGCGAACACCGGGGAGCTGTTTTTT
CASRPGDGANTGELFF
>TRBV5-1|TRBJ1-2|TRBD1|NA
TGCGCCAGCAGCTCAGATCGACAGGGGGGCCATGGCTACACCTTC
CASSSDRQGGHGYTF
>TRBV7-2|TRBJ1-2|NA|NA
TGTGCCAGCAGCCCCGACAGGAACTATGGCTACACCTTC
CASSPDRNYGYTF
>TRBV5-1|TRBJ2-2|NA|NA
TGCGCCAGCAGCTTTGGTAGCTATACCGGGGAGCTGTTTTTT
CASSFGSYTGELFF
>TRBV4-2|TRBJ1-1|NA|NA
TGTGCCAGCAGCCAAGAATTGGGCAGGGGCGAGTATACTGAAGCTTTCTTT
CASSQELGRGEYTEAFF
>TRBV7-8|TRBJ2-5|TRBD2|NA
TGTGCCAGCAGCCGAAAGGTGGGCGGGGGCCAAGAGACCCAGTACTTC
CASSRKVGGGQETQYF
>TRBV30|TRBJ1-1|NA|NA
TGTGCCTGGAAGGCCCTTAGGACAGAGAACACTGAAGCTTTCTTT
CAWKALRTENTEAFF
>TRBV19|TRBJ1-5|NA|NA
TGTGCCAGTAGTATCTCAGGGAAAGGCAATCAGCCCCAGCATTTT
CASSISGKGNQPQHF
>TRBV4-1|TRBJ1-4|NA|NA
TGCGCCAGCAGCCAACGCCTAGGGGCAGAAAATGAAAAACTGTTTTTT
CASSQRLGAENEKLFF
>TRBV19|TRBJ2-2|NA|NA
TGTGCCAGTAGTCTTTTCCGGAACACCGGGGAGCTGTTTTTT
CASSLFRNTGELFF
>TRBV18|TRBJ2-7|NA|few
TGTGCCAGCCTAGGGGAATCCTACGAGCAGTACTTC
CASLGESYEQYF
>TRBV5-1|TRBJ2-5|NA|NA
TGCGCCAGCAGCTTGGCGTCTAACGAGGGAGAGACCCAGTACTTC
CASSLASNEGETQYF
>TRBV7-9|TRBJ2-5|TRBD2|NA
TGTGCCAGCACCCCTAGCGGGGGGGCGGAGACCCAGTACTTC
CASTPSGGAETQYF
>TRBV9|TRBJ2-3|NA|once
TGTGCCAGCAGCGTAGCTCGGACATCCACAGATACGCAGTATTTT
CASSVARTSTDTQYF
>TRBV5-1|TRBJ2-5|NA|NA
TGCGCCAGCAGCGGCGCGGACCAAGAGACCCAGTACTTC
CASSGADQETQYF
>TRBV29-1|TRBJ2-3|NA|once
TGCAGCGTGGCCGGGACATCCCTCACAGATACGCAGTATTTT
CSVAGTSLTDTQYF
>TRBV7-2|TRBJ1-2|TRBD1|NA
TGTGCCAGCAGCTTGACAGGGGGCTATGGCTACACCTTC
CASSLTGGYGYTF
>TRBV4-2|TRBJ1-2|NA|few
TGTGCCAGCAGCCAAGGCGACACAGAAGTCTCTGGCTACACCTTC
CASSQGDTEVSGYTF
>TRBV4-1|TRBJ2-5|NA|few
TGCGCCAGCAGCCAACCACAAGAGACCCAGTACTTC
CASSQPQETQYF
>TRBV9|TRBJ1-4|TRBD1|NA
TGTGCCAGCAGTGAACAGGGGGCCGGTGAAAAACTGTTTTTT
CASSEQGAGEKLFF
>TRBV7-3|TRBJ2-1|NA|NA
TGTGCCAGCAGCCCCGCCCGGAGTACCTACAATGAGCAGTTCTTC
CASSPARSTYNEQFF
>TRBV30|TRBJ1-1|NA|NA
TGTGCCTGGATGGGTAACAGGGAAGCTTTCTTT
CAWMGNREAFF
>TRBV7-5|TRBJ2-7|NA|NA
TGTGCCAGAAGCCCGTGGGGCAGCACCTACGAGCAGTACTTC
CARSPWGSTYEQYF
>TRBV13|TRBJ2-1|NA|NA
TGTGCCAGCAGCTTAGAGGGAGGACAGGACAATGAGCAGTTCTTC
CASSLEGGQDNEQFF
>TRBV11-2|TRBJ1-4|TRBD1|NA
TGTGCCAGCAGCTTAATGGGACAGTCTAATGAAAAACTGTTTTTT
CASSLMGQSNEKLFF
>TRBV6-6|TRBJ2-5|TRBD2|once
TGTGCCAGCAGTTACGGTGGCGGGGGACCCCAAGAGACCCAGTACTTC
CASSYGGGGPQETQYF
>TRBV5-6|TRBJ1-1|NA|NA
TGTGCCAGCAGCGTCTATGGGAGGGGCACTGAAGCTTTCTTT
CASSVYGRGTEAFF
>TRBV7-9|TRBJ1-6|TRBD1|few
TGTGCCAGCAGCTTAGAGGGCCTCGACAGGGATTCACCCCTCCACTTT
CASSLEGLDRDSPLHF